This T cell receptor (beta chain) emerged from a study of tumor-infiltrating lymphocytes in primary liver carcinoma. The CDR3 spans 14 residues. In germline, CDR1 is MNHEY, CDR2 SVGAGI. Trimming removed 0 bases from V and 5 bases from J, with 11 bases in between. The input was approximately 500 ng total RNA; TCR beta cDNA was made from it with a constant-region primer. Modified slightly, ARM-PCR produced TCR beta libraries over three nested multiplex PCR rounds. TRBV1-TRBV30 forward primers paired with a C-beta reverse primer were used in the first two PCR rounds, which ran about 11 cycles each. Using its own MiXCR run on the multiplex PCR reads, TCRdb lists one record per CDR3 protein. The table has 250,000 to 350,000 distinct CDR3 sequences, 45% to 70% seen once. The table lists this clonotype with many counts. Both blood RNA, taken from unsorted whole blood, and germline DNA were extracted.

J is TRBJ2-7 and V is TRBV6-5, with D hard to call. The TCR sequence derives from a woman between 25 and 40 years old with primary liver carcinoma and hepatitis B virus infection. The sample was peripheral blood. The CDR3 DNA sequence: TGTGCCAGCAGTTACTCGAGCGTAGGCGACGAGCAGTACTTC. Protein: CASSYSSVGDEQYF.